The 20 T cell receptor beta chains given below trace back to one sample, sequenced in a study of cytomegalovirus exposure and HLA in healthy donors. Generated by immunoSEQ multiplex PCR, the TCRdb table keeps only in-frame clones and is missing some. The data hold approximately 300,000 clones, with 86% observed a single time. The sequenced sample consisted of PBMCs. Receptors originate from a woman younger than 30 in good health and CMV-seronegative.

The chain combines TRBV18 with TRBJ2-1, with D perhaps matching TRBD2 (6 bases). This CDR3 comprises 15 residues. CDR1 is KGHSH, CDR2 LQKENI, per germline. The ends were cut back, 1 base at V and 5 bases at J, with 12 bases in the middle. The CDR3 DNA reads TGTGCCAGCTCACCACTTTCGGGACTGAACAATGAGCAGTTCTTC. Its protein is CASSPLSGLNNEQFF. The full variable domain, completed using reference TRBV18 and TRBJ2-1, is NAGVMQNPRHLVRRRGQEARLRCSPMKGHSHVYWYRQLPEEGLKFMVYLQKENIIDESGMPKERFSAEFPKEGPSILRIQQVVRGDSAAYFCASSPLSGLNNEQFFGPGTRLTVL.

This chain joins TRBV13 and TRBJ2-7; no definite D call. Looked up from germline, CDR1 is PRHDT and CDR2 is FYEKMQ (reference sequence). The CDR3 covers 13 residues. Trimming took off 3 bases at V and 0 bases at J, with 6 bases between the two ends. The CDR3 region has the DNA TGTGCCAGCAGCTTGACTGCCTCCTACGAGCAGTACTTC. It yields the protein CASSLTASYEQYF.

The chain couples TRBV11-1 to TRBJ1-2; D is unresolved. This CDR3 has 14 amino acids. The V gene lost 5 bases and the J gene lost 9 bases, with 19 bases spanning the gap. Per germline, CDR1 SGHAT and CDR2 FQDESV (reference sequence). In DNA, the CDR3 is TGTGCCAGCAGCCCGGAGGGCGGGGTGGCGCGCTACACCTTC. Translating gives CASSPEGGVARYTF.

Here the CDR3 reads CSVLLYEKLFF. The CDR3, as DNA: TGCAGCGTCCTACTATATGAAAAACTGTTTTTT. This rearrangement joins TRBV29-1 to TRBJ1-4; D gene unclear. The V and J ends lost 6 bases and 6 bases respectively, with 8 bases between them. The CDR3 is 11 residues long. In germline, CDR1 is SQVTM, CDR2 ANQGSEA.

This chain links TRBV6-5 with TRBJ2-2; D gene ambiguous. Germline V gives CDR1 MNHEY, CDR2 SVGAGI. The CDR3 covers 16 residues. V was trimmed by 0 bases and J by 0 bases, leaving 8 bases between them. For the CDR3, the DNA is TGTGCCAGCAGTTACTCTTTCGGGTCGAACACCGGGGAGCTGTTTTTT. Translation: CASSYSFGSNTGELFF.

The chain recombines TRBV9 with TRBJ2-1; 13 nucleotides agree with TRBD2. Germline V lookup: CDR1 SGDLS, CDR2 YYNGEE. The CDR3 covers 19 residues. The V and J ends lost 5 bases and 0 bases, in that order; junction bases with no gene match: 11. This chain's CDR3 is CASSRGGLAGQSSYNEQFF. The CDR3 DNA follows: TGTGCCAGCAGTAGGGGGGGACTAGCGGGACAGAGCTCCTACAATGAGCAGTTCTTC.

The CDR3 reads CASSVEAGGVPYNEQFF. The CDR3 DNA reads as TGTGCCAGCAGCGTAGAGGCGGGGGGAGTCCCCTACAATGAGCAGTTCTTC. The rearrangement joins TRBV9 to TRBJ2-1; TRBD2 aligns across 8 bases. The germline V gene encodes CDR1 SGDLS and CDR2 YYNGEE. Trimming removed 0 bases from V and 2 bases from J; junction bases left unmatched: 7. The CDR3 sequence is 17 residues long.

This chain joins TRBV5-6 and TRBJ1-1; the D gene is possibly TRBD1 (5 bases). The CDR3 contains 14 residues. V lost 2 bases and J lost 5, with 13 bases in between. Germline V lookup: CDR1 SGHDT, CDR2 YYEEEE. For the CDR3, the DNA is TGTGCCAGCAGCTTTGCGGACAAGGCTACTGAAGCTTTCTTT. Its translation is CASSFADKATEAFF.

This CDR3 is CASSLTSDRVSEQYF. As DNA, the CDR3 is TGTGCCAGCAGTTTGACCTCGGACAGGGTTTCCGAGCAGTACTTC. The rearrangement uses TRBV28 and TRBJ2-7; 8 bases are shared with TRBD1. Trimming at V came to 3 bases and at J to 6 bases, leaving 10 bases not matched to a gene. This CDR3 has 15 residues. Germline lookup yields CDR1 MDHEN and CDR2 SYDVKM.

This chain uses TRBV15 with TRBJ2-6; a possible D gene is TRBD1 (6 bases). This CDR3 spans 14 amino acids. V was clipped by 9 bases and J by 2 bases, with 11 bases between them. Germline CDR1 and CDR2: LNHNV and YYDKDF (reference sequence). The CDR3 here is CATNRVAGANVLTF. The DNA of the CDR3 is TGTGCCACGAACAGGGTTGCTGGGGCCAACGTCCTGACTTTC.

This chain links TRBV4-3 with TRBJ2-7; no clear D gene. This CDR3 contains 15 residues. With 0 bases removed from V and 0 bases from J, the gap between germline ends came to 9 bases. Germline V gene sequence: CDR1 LGHNA, CDR2 YSLEER. In nucleotides, the CDR3 is TGCGCCAGCAGCCAAGATCTATCACCCTCCTACGAGCAGTACTTC. It codes for CASSQDLSPSYEQYF.

The chain couples TRBV11-2 to TRBJ2-7; 10 bases agree with TRBD1. Unmatched junction bases numbered 12, after V lost 4 bases and J lost 6 bases. Looked up from germline, CDR1 is SGHAT and CDR2 is FQNNGV. CDR3 length: 16 amino acids. The CDR3 bases are TGTGCCAGCAGCTACCGGGACAGGGGTTTCGAGGGCGAGCAGTACTTC. Amino acid sequence: CASSYRDRGFEGEQYF.

This sequence joins TRBV4-1 and TRBJ2-5; weak D call: TRBD1 (5 bases). Between the trimmed V and J ends, which lost 4 bases and 4 bases, there was a span of 16 bases. The CDR3 runs 15 residues. CDR1 is MGHRA, CDR2 YSYEKL, per germline. The CDR3 DNA follows: TGCGCCAGCAGCCCCTCGGCCCCAAGGGGAGAGACCCAGTACTTC. This sequence encodes CASSPSAPRGETQYF.

V and J are TRBV20-1 and TRBJ2-7; unclear D gene. Trimming took off 7 bases at V and 0 bases at J, with 7 bases between the two ends. CDR3 size: 11 residues. The germline V gene encodes CDR1 DFQATT and CDR2 SNEGSKA (reference sequence). The CDR3 DNA reads TGCAGTGGTCAGGACTCCTACGAGCAGTACTTC. Translation gives CSGQDSYEQYF.

This chain uses TRBV28 with TRBJ1-5, with 9 positions matching TRBD1. Germline V gene data show CDR1 as MDHEN and CDR2 as SYDVKM. There are 14 residues in the CDR3. With 8 bases clipped from V and 2 bases from J, the junction kept 4 bases outside the gene matches. As DNA, the CDR3 is TGTGCCAGCTATCACAGGGGGCGCAATCAGCCCCAGCATTTT. It is translated as CASYHRGRNQPQHF.

This chain uses TRBV7-2 with TRBJ2-7; D is unresolved. CDR1 and CDR2 (germline): SGHTA, FQGNSA. V lost 1 base and J lost 1, with 11 bases in between. CDR3 length: 15 residues. This CDR3 reads CASSLGVSVSYEQYF. CDR3 in DNA: TGTGCCAGCAGCTTAGGGGTGAGCGTATCCTACGAGCAGTACTTC. The full variable domain, with the rest looked up from reference TRBV7-2 and TRBJ2-7, is GAGVSQSPSNKVTEKGKDVELRCDPISGHTALYWYRQSLGQGLEFLIYFQGNSAPDKSGLPSDRFSAERTGGSVSTLTIQRTQQEDSAVYLCASSLGVSVSYEQYFGPGTRLTVT.

The V gene is TRBV2, the J gene TRBJ2-3; 7 bases align to TRBD1. V shed 6 bases, J shed 1 base, and the junction held 7 bases outside the gene matches. Germline loops: CDR1 SNHLY, CDR2 FYNNEI. This CDR3 has 15 amino acids. CDR3 loop: CASRGVDRGTDTQYF. The CDR3, as DNA: TGTGCCAGCAGGGGGGTTGACAGGGGCACAGATACGCAGTATTTT.

This sequence joins TRBV5-4 and TRBJ2-7, with 7 bases matching TRBD2. J was trimmed by 6 bases and V by 3 bases; bases with no gene match: 6. The CDR3 contains 13 residues. Germline lookup yields CDR1 SGHNT and CDR2 YYREEE (reference sequence). Here the CDR3 reads CASSWGGSTEQYF. The CDR3 region has the DNA TGTGCCAGCAGCTGGGGGGGGAGCACCGAGCAGTACTTC.

This chain links TRBV28 with TRBJ2-1, with TRBD1 matching 9 bases. The CDR3 runs to 14 residues. With V trimmed by 6 bases and J by 5 bases, 5 bases remained unmatched. The germline V gene has CDR1 MDHEN and CDR2 SYDVKM. The CDR3 loop is CASSRGTGNNEQFF. The CDR3 DNA follows: TGTGCCAGCAGCCGAGGGACAGGGAACAATGAGCAGTTCTTC.

This sequence joins TRBV4-2 and TRBJ1-1, with D hard to call. Trimming cost V 0 bases and J 1 base, with 6 bases left between them. Germline lookup yields CDR1 LGHNA and CDR2 YNFKEQ. This CDR3 spans 14 amino acids. CDR3 sequence: CASSQERQNTEAFF. The CDR3 DNA is TGTGCCAGCAGCCAAGAGAGACAGAACACTGAAGCTTTCTTT.